In this sample, the clone carrying this T cell receptor beta chain turned up many times. What it binds is not known. Trimming pared 3 bases from V and 1 base from J, leaving 13 bases between. The V gene's germline CDR1 is SGHRS and CDR2 YFSETQ. The CDR3 runs to 15 residues. The record originates from a study of T cells in Graves' hyperthyroidism and ophthalmopathy. The PBMCs studied were ones that came from 8 to 10 ml fresh peripheral blood. Whole-study results and caveats: Blood also held most thyroid clonotypes expanded beyond 0.001. In the analysis, a 13 V-J model separated ophthalmopathy from stable hyperthyroidism.

Amplification of TCR beta CDR3 regions was performed using RNA transcripts as template. When the TCR CDR3 underwent first-round RT-PCR, the HTBI primer set was used. TCRdb independently ran MiXCR on the multiplex PCR reads; one entry per CDR3 protein. The sample yields hundreds of thousands of distinct CDR3 sequences, 14% to 15% seen once. The sample comprised blood. This TCR was sampled from a man between 18 and 35 years old with Graves' ophthalmopathy. V is TRBV5-1 and J is TRBJ1-2; D call uncertain. The CDR3 protein is CASSSAGSNNYGYTF. The CDR3 nucleotides are TGCGCCAGCAGCTCCGCCGGCAGCAATAACTATGGCTACACCTTC.